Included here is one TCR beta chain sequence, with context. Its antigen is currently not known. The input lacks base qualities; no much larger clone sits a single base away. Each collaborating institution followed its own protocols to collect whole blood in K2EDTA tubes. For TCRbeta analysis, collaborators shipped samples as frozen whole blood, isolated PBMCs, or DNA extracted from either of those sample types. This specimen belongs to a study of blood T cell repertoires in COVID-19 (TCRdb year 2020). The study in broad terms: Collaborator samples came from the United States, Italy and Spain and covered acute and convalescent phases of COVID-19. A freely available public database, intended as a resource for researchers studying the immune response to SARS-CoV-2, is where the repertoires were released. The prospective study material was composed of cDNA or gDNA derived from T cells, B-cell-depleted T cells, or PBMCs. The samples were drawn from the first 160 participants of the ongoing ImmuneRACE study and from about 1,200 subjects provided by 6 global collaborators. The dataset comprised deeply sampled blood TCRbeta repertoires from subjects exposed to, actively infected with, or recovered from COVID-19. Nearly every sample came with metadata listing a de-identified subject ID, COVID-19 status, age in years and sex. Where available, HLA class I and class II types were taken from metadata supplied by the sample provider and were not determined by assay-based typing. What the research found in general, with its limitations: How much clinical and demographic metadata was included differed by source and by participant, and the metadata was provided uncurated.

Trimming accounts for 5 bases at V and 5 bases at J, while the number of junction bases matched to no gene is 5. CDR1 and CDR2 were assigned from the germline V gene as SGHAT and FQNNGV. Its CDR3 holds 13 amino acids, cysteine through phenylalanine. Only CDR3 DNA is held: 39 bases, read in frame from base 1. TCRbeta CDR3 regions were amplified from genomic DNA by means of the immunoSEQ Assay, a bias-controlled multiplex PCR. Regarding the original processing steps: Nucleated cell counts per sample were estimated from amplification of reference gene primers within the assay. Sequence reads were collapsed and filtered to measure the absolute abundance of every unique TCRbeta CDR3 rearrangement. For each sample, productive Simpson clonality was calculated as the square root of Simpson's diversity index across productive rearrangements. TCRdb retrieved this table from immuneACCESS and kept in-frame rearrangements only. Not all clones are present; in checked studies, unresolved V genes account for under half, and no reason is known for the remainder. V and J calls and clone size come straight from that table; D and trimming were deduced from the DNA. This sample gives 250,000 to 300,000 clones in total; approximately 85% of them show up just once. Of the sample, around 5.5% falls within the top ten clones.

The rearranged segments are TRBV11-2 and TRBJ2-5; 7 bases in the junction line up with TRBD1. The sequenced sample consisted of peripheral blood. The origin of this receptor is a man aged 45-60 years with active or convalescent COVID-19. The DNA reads TGTGCCAGCAGCCTGGGACAGCGGGAGACCCAGTACTTC. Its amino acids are CASSLGQRETQYF.